A single sample is the source of the 13 T cell receptor beta chains below, sequenced in a study of blood T cell repertoires in COVID-19 (dated by TCRdb to 2020 to 2022). The library was prepared using the immunoSEQ multiplex PCR assay. The table comes from immuneACCESS by way of TCRdb, which keeps in-frame sequences with V and J called. Part of the clones is missing from these tables; in studies checked, under half for an unresolved V gene and the rest for unknown reasons. This sample holds roughly 700,000 clones; more than 80% were observed only once. The ten largest clones take up 0.2% to 0.3% of the sample. The material sequenced was peripheral blood. The receptor set was obtained from a woman between 18 and 29 years old with acute or convalescent COVID-19.

This chain connects TRBV4-3 to TRBJ2-3; 8 bases line up with TRBD1. Germline CDR1 is LGHNA and CDR2 is YSLEER. The J segment lost 7 bases and the V segment lost 3 bases, leaving 3 bases of the junction unmatched. The CDR3 loop spans 13 amino acids. The CDR3 DNA is TGCGCCAGCAGCCAGGACAGGGCGAATACGCAGTATTTT. This gives the protein CASSQDRANTQYF.

Only one count was recorded for this clone. V is TRBV6-5 and J is TRBJ1-5; D not certain. V dropped 5 bases and J dropped 0 bases, with 8 bases sitting between them. Per germline, CDR1 MNHEY and CDR2 SVGAGI. The length of the CDR3 is 14 residues. CDR3 nucleotide sequence: TGTGCCAGCAGTCGGGGTAATAGCAATCAGCCCCAGCATTTT. This translates into CASSRGNSNQPQHF.

This clone has just one count. The J gene is TRBJ1-1, the V gene TRBV3-1 (or the pseudogene TRBV3-2); D is undetermined. Trimming removed 3 bases at V and 0 bases at J, with 11 bases between. Germline V gene data show CDR1 as LGHDT and CDR2 as YNNKEL (reference sequence). The CDR3 is 15 residues long. This CDR3 reads CASSHYSGLNTEAFF. CDR3 sequence (DNA): TGTGCCAGCAGCCACTACTCAGGATTGAACACTGAAGCTTTCTTT.

The table lists this clone with a count of one. The chain links TRBV19 to TRBJ1-2; D is possibly TRBD1 (6 bases). Germline CDR1 and CDR2: LNHDA and SQIVND (reference sequence). This CDR3 has 16 residues. V shed 3 bases and J shed 2 bases, with 16 bases lying between them. CDR3 region: CASSIGWGPSNYGYTF. CDR3 nucleotide sequence: TGTGCCAGTAGTATCGGGTGGGGGCCCTCCAACTATGGCTACACCTTC. The entire variable domain, with the rest obtained from reference TRBV19 and TRBJ1-2, is as follows: DGGITQSPKYLFRKEGQNVTLSCEQNLNHDAMYWYRQDPGQGLRLIYYSQIVNDFQKGDIAEGYSVSREKKESFPLTVTSAQKNPTAFYLCASSIGWGPSNYGYTFGSGTRLTVV.

The J gene is TRBJ1-3, the V gene TRBV6-5; D is uncertain. Trimming cost V 4 bases and J 0 bases, with 7 bases left between them. The CDR3 is made up of 14 amino acids. Germline V CDR1 and CDR2: MNHEY, SVGAGI. In DNA form, the CDR3 reads TGTGCCAGCAGTTTCCACGGCTCTGGAAACACCATATATTTT. Translating it yields CASSFHGSGNTIYF.

Remarks on this clone: Different DNA sequences within this sample yield the same CDR3. The V gene is TRBV6-5, the J gene TRBJ1-1; the match to TRBD1 covers 7 bases. This CDR3 has 13 amino acids. V shed 2 bases and J 4 bases; nucleotides not matched to a gene: 1. Germline V lookup: CDR1 MNHEY, CDR2 SVGAGI. CDR3 in DNA: TGTGCCAGCAGTTACAACAGGGGCACTGAAGCTTTCTTT. Translated: CASSYNRGTEAFF.

This chain uses TRBV6-2 or TRBV6-3 with TRBJ1-1; D is unclear. This CDR3 comprises 16 residues. Trimming took 6 bases from V and 1 from J, leaving 18 bases between them. Looked up from germline, CDR1 is MNHEY and CDR2 is SVGEGT. The CDR3 loop reads CASSADGSTPNTEAFF. The CDR3, as DNA: TGTGCCAGCAGCGCCGATGGCTCGACTCCGAACACTGAAGCTTTCTTT.

The chain uses TRBV12-5 and TRBJ2-7; no reliable D call. CDR3 length equals 14 residues. V lost 1 base and J 3 bases, leaving 10 bases between the germline ends. Germline CDR1 LGHNT, CDR2 FRNRAP. CDR3 in DNA: TGTGCTAGTGGTTTGGAACCTTTGAGCTACGAGCAGTACTTC. Protein: CASGLEPLSYEQYF.

This chain uses TRBV5-1 with TRBJ2-3; 10 bases match TRBD2. CDR1 SGHRS and CDR2 YFSETQ come from the germline V gene. The CDR3 is 16 amino acids. V was clipped by 1 base and J by 5 bases; unmatched bases: 7. CDR3 protein: CASSLRLAGVGDTQYF. The CDR3, as DNA: TGCGCCAGCAGCTTGCGGCTAGCGGGGGTAGGAGATACGCAGTATTTT.

The rearrangement links TRBV7-2 to TRBJ1-6; 7 nucleotides line up with TRBD1. CDR1 SGHTA and CDR2 FQGNSA come from the germline V gene. The length of the CDR3 is 14 residues. V lost 0 bases, J lost 8 bases, and 1 base stayed unmatched. CDR3 loop: CASSLAGGYSPLHF. Written as DNA, the CDR3 is TGTGCCAGCAGCTTAGCAGGGGGCTATTCACCCCTCCACTTT.

The rearrangement links TRBV10-3 to TRBJ2-2; perhaps TRBD1 as D (5 bases). Germline V gene lookup returns CDR1 ENHRY and CDR2 SYGVKD. Deletions cut 6 bases from V and 3 bases from J, with 11 bases between. The CDR3 covers 14 residues. This chain's CDR3 is CAIRGPADTGELFF. Written as DNA, the CDR3 is TGTGCCATCAGGGGGCCCGCGGACACCGGGGAGCTGTTTTTT.

The chain uses TRBV5-4 and TRBJ2-1, with 9 bases lining up with TRBD1. Germline V gene sequence: CDR1 SGHNT, CDR2 YYREEE (reference sequence). The CDR3 has 15 amino acids. The V segment lost 4 bases and the J segment 4 bases; nucleotides outside the gene matches: 6. CDR3 bases: TGTGCCAGCAGCGGTCGGACAGGGGATTACAATGAGCAGTTCTTC. Translated, it gives CASSGRTGDYNEQFF.

This sequence joins TRBV4-2 and TRBJ1-3; D might be TRBD1 (6 bases). Per the germline V gene, CDR1 is LGHNA and CDR2 is YNFKEQ. V was shortened by 0 bases and J by 4 bases, with 13 bases between the two germline ends. The CDR3 contains 16 residues. The CDR3 loop is CASSQDWGPRGNTIYF. CDR3 coding DNA: TGTGCCAGCAGCCAAGATTGGGGGCCGAGGGGAAACACCATATATTTT.